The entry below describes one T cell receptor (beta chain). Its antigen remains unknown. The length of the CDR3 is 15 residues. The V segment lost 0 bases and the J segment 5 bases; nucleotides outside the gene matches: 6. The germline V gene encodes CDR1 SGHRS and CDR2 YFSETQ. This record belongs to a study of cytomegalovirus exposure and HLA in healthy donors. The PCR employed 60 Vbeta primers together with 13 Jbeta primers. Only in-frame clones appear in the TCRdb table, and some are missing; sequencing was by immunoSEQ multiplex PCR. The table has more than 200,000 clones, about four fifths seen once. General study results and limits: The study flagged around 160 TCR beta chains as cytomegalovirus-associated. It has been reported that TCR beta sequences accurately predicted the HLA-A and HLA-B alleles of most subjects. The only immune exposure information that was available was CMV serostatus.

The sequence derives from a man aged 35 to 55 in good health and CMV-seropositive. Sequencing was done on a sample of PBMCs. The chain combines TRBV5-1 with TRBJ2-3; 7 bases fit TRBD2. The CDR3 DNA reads TGCGCCAGCAGCTTGGTAGGTAGCGGGCTAGATACGCAGTATTTT. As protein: CASSLVGSGLDTQYF. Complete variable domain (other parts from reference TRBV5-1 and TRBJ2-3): KAGVTQTPRYLIKTRGQQVTLSCSPISGHRSVSWYQQTPGQGLQFLFEYFSETQRNKGNFPGRFSGRQFSNSRSEMNVSTLELGDSALYLCASSLVGSGLDTQYFGPGTRLTVL.